The entry that follows covers one T cell receptor beta chain sequence. Its antigen is undetermined. This sample was taken from a study of radiotherapy plus CTLA-4 blockade in lung cancer. Study context: An objective response was seen in roughly 20% of patients, and disease control in over 25%.

This CDR3 has 18 amino acids. Germline loops: CDR1 SGDLS, CDR2 YYNGEE. The trim removed 0 bases at V and 5 bases at J, leaving 8 bases unmatched. The study gave focal radiation plus ipilimumab CTLA-4 blockade to patients with chemo-refractory metastatic non-small-cell lung cancer. Whole-study findings and limits: The study found tumor-derived TCR clones expanded in blood after radiotherapy plus ipilimumab. Early blood T cell clone changes and increased post-radiation serum interferon-beta were reportedly the strongest response predictors.

Using immunoSEQ multiplex PCR, the repertoire was profiled, and TCRdb retains in-frame clones only, with some absent. The sample includes 52,000 or so clones, around 85% of them seen just once. Sequencing was performed on peripheral blood, taken from a patient treated with radiotherapy plus ipilimumab. This clonotype was obtained from a human donor with non-small cell lung cancer who had a partial response to radiotherapy plus ipilimumab. The V gene is TRBV9, the J gene TRBJ2-2; 12 nucleotides align to TRBD2. The CDR3 reads CASSVEASGGAGTGELFF. The CDR3 DNA reads TGTGCCAGCAGCGTAGAGGCTAGCGGGGGGGCCGGGACCGGGGAGCTGTTTTTT.